The T cell receptor beta chain under discussion was sequenced for a study of blood T cells in healthy people across ages. Study-level background: Template switching picked up about one barcoded beta molecule for each two T cells.

Primers used in a second PCR of about 7 to 11 cycles were a sample-barcoded 5' primer and a J-beta primer mix. TCRdb re-called the 5' RACE reads with MiXCR, one entry per CDR3 protein. This sample carries some 1,800,000 distinct CDR3 sequences, around 40% of them seen once, and the ten largest clones take roughly 23%. This CDR3 comprises 15 residues. The V end lost 0 bases, the J end lost 5 bases, and 11 bases lay between the germline ends. The germline V gene encodes CDR1 ENHRY and CDR2 SYGVKD. Sequencing was carried out using blood. The chain uses TRBV10-3 and TRBJ2-1; TRBD2 is a possible D gene (7 bases). This clonotype originated in a human donor in good health. The CDR3: CAISESSGGNNEQFF. As DNA, the CDR3 is TGTGCCATCAGTGAGTCGTCGGGGGGCAACAATGAGCAGTTCTTC.